This TCR beta chain stems from a study of CD8+ T cells in alopecia areata. Comments on this clone: As yet, its antigen is unknown.

The treatment denotes: oral pan-JAK inhibitor, 5-10 mg twice daily. Those with alopecia areata gave lesional scalp punch biopsies and peripheral blood. Sequencing relied on a cDNA template that was reverse transcribed from extracted RNA. The method was immunoSEQ multiplex PCR; TCRdb's version includes in-frame clones alone and lacks a portion of them. Counted here are about 180,000 clones, 50% to 75% occurring once; the ten biggest clones make up around 15%. Study-wide points: Affected scalp, especially in alopecia totalis/universalis, had a higher clonality than normal scalp did. Scalp clonality, along with expanded CD8+ clones among the top 100, was significantly decreased by tofacitinib.

The origin of this receptor is a human donor with alopecia areata. The sample here was CD4+ T cells sorted from blood, taken at approximately week 56, from a patient treated with tofacitinib.

CDR3 bases: TGCAGCGTCGGTGGACAGGGGTTTTTAAGTAGCTATGGCTACACCTTC. As protein: CSVGGQGFLSSYGYTF. The chain employs TRBV29-1 and TRBJ1-2, with TRBD1 matching 9 bases. Germline CDR1 and CDR2: SQVTM and ANQGSEA. With 6 bases clipped from V and 4 bases from J, the junction kept 15 bases outside the gene matches. The CDR3 is made up of 16 amino acids.